The next 10 T cell receptor beta chains were all read from a single sample in a study of OX40 agonist ivuxolimab in advanced cancers. Produced via immunoSEQ multiplex PCR; TCRdb's table is partial and in-frame only. The sample has 50,000 to 75,000 clones, just under 85% seen once. The sample consisted of CD4+ or CD8+ T cells sorted from blood, taken in a trial of the OX40 agonist ivuxolimab. Receptor source: an adult with an advanced solid tumor such as melanoma, head and neck, liver or kidney cancer.

The chain links TRBV28 to TRBJ1-2; D is uncertain. The V end was cut by 3 bases, the J end by 5 bases, with 7 bases between. The CDR3 spans 12 residues. Germline CDR1 reads MDHEN; CDR2 reads SYDVKM. The CDR3 protein is CASSLESYGYTF. The CDR3 DNA follows: TGTGCCAGCAGTTTGGAGTCATATGGCTACACCTTC.

This rearrangement joins TRBV5-4 to TRBJ2-3; D possibly matches TRBD1 or TRBD2 (6 bases each). Germline lookup yields CDR1 SGHNT and CDR2 YYREEE (reference sequence). The CDR3 contains 15 residues. The V end was cut by 5 bases, the J end by 6 bases, with 19 bases between. The CDR3 loop reads CASSRSSGGPDTQYF. CDR3 in DNA: TGTGCCAGCAGTCGGAGTAGTGGGGGGCCGGATACGCAGTATTTT.

The chain couples TRBV7-2 to TRBJ1-3, with D hard to call. The germline V gene encodes CDR1 SGHTA and CDR2 FQGNSA. Trimming took 5 bases from V and 0 from J, leaving 11 bases between them. The CDR3 runs to 15 residues. CDR3 region: CASSRRQGSGNTIYF. As DNA, the CDR3 is TGTGCCAGCAGCCGAAGACAAGGCTCTGGAAACACCATATATTTT.

J is TRBJ1-1 and V is TRBV9; a possible D gene is TRBD1 (5 bases). Trimming stripped 4 bases from V and 0 bases from J, with 13 bases between. Germline CDR1 SGDLS, CDR2 YYNGEE. The CDR3 covers 15 residues. Written as DNA, the CDR3 is TGTGCCAGCAGCCCACAGGTGGGGCTGAACACTGAAGCTTTCTTT. It yields the protein CASSPQVGLNTEAFF.

J is TRBJ1-1 and V is TRBV7-3; D is unresolved. V was shortened by 2 bases and J by 0 bases, with 7 bases between the two germline ends. This CDR3 is built from 14 residues. The germline CDR1 and CDR2 sequences are SGHTA and FQGTGA. CDR3 in amino acids: CASSLVDMNTEAFF. CDR3 coding DNA: TGTGCCAGCAGCTTAGTAGATATGAACACTGAAGCTTTCTTT.

The sample holds a few counts of this clone. J is TRBJ1-5 and V is TRBV7-9; unclear D gene. CDR1 SEHNR and CDR2 FQNEAQ come from the germline V gene (reference sequence). The CDR3 sequence is 14 residues long. Trimming cost V 4 bases and J 0 bases, with 7 bases left between them. DNA of the CDR3: TGTGCCAGCAGCTCGACCGTTAGCAATCAGCCCCAGCATTTT. Its translation: CASSSTVSNQPQHF.

The chain is built from TRBV5-6 and TRBJ1-3; tentative D call: TRBD1 (6 bases). Looked up from germline, CDR1 is SGHDT and CDR2 is YYEEEE. The CDR3 covers 15 residues. V dropped 4 bases and J dropped 0 bases, with 11 bases sitting between them. The CDR3 sequence is CASSGTDSSGNTIYF. The CDR3 DNA reads as TGTGCCAGCAGCGGAACGGACAGCTCTGGAAACACCATATATTTT.

V is TRBV27 and J is TRBJ2-2; 7 nucleotides line up with TRBD2. This CDR3 has 23 residues. Germline-derived CDR1 and CDR2 are MNHEY and SMNVEV (reference sequence). V trimming: 2 bases; J trimming: 6 bases; junction bases outside the gene matches: 30. The CDR3 sequence: CASSLRSGTSPHSKKRIAGELFF. The CDR3, as DNA: TGTGCCAGCAGTTTAAGGAGCGGGACGTCGCCTCACTCAAAGAAGAGGATCGCCGGGGAGCTGTTTTTT.

The chain has TRBV5-1 and TRBJ2-2, with 11 nucleotides matching TRBD2. CDR1 SGHRS and CDR2 YFSETQ come from the germline V gene. Losses at the gene ends were 0 bases for V and 6 bases for J; bases not matched to a gene: 7. CDR3 length equals 17 residues. The CDR3 nucleotides read TGCGCCAGCAGCTTGGGACTAGCGGGGCCGGGGGCCGGGGAGCTGTTTTTT. It translates to CASSLGLAGPGAGELFF.

The rearrangement uses TRBV6-5 and TRBJ1-5, with 7 bases fitting TRBD1. The germline V gene encodes CDR1 MNHEY and CDR2 SVGAGI. The CDR3 is made up of 14 amino acids. The trim removed 7 bases at V and 2 bases at J, leaving 5 bases unmatched. The chain's CDR3 is CASIRQGRNQPQHF. Written as DNA, the CDR3 is TGTGCCAGCATACGACAGGGTCGCAATCAGCCCCAGCATTTT.